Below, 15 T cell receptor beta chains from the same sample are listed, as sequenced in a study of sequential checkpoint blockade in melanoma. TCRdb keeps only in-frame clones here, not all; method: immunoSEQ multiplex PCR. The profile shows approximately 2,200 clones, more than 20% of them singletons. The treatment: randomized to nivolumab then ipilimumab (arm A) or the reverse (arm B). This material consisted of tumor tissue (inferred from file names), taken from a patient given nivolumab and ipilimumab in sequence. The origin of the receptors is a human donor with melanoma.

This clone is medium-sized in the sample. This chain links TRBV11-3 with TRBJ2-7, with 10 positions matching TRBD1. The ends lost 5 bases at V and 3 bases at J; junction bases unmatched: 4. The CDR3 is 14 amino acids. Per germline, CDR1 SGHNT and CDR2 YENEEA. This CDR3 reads CASSQTGGGYEQYF. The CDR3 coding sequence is TGTGCCAGCAGCCAGACAGGGGGCGGCTACGAGCAGTACTTC. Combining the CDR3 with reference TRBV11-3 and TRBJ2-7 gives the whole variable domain EAGVVQSPRYKIIEKKQPVAFWCNPISGHNTLYWYLQNLGQGPELLIRYENEEAVDDSQLPKDRFSAERLKGVDSTLKIQPAELGDSAVYLCASSQTGGGYEQYFGPGTRLTVT.

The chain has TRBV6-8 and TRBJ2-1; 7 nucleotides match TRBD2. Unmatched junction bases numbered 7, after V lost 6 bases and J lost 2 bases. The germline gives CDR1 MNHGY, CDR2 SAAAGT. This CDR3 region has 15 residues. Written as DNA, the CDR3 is TGTGCCAGCAGGCCAGCGGGGAAGGCCTACAATGAGCAGTTCTTC. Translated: CASRPAGKAYNEQFF.

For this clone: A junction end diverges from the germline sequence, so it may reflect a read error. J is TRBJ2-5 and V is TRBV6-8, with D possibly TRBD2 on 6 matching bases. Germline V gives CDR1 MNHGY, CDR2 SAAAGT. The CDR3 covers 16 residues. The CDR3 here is CAISGARAGPGETQYF. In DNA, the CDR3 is TGTGCCATCAGTGGCGCTAGGGCGGGACCTGGGGAGACCCAGTACTTC.

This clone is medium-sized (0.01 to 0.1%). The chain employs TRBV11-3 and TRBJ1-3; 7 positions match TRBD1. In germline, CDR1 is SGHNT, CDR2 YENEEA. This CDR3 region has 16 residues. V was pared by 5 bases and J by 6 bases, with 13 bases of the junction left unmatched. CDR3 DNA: TGTGCCAGCAGCCCGAGGACAGGCAACGAGGAAAACACCATATATTTT. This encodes CASSPRTGNEENTIYF.

DNA of the CDR3: TGTGCCAGTAGGCCATCGACAGGGGAGGCCGGAAACACCATATATTTT. It codes for CASRPSTGEAGNTIYF. This chain connects TRBV19 to TRBJ1-3, with TRBD1 matching over 8 bases. Germline trimming cut 6 bases from V and 4 bases from J; bases unmatched to any gene: 11. Germline loops: CDR1 LNHDA, CDR2 SQIVND (reference sequence). This CDR3 region has 16 residues.

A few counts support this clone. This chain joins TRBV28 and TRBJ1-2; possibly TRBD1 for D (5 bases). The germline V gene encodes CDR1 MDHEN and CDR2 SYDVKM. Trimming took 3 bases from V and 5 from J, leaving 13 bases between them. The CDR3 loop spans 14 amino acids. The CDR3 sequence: CASSFFPAGYGYTF. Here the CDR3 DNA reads TGTGCCAGCAGTTTCTTCCCGGCAGGGTATGGCTACACCTTC.

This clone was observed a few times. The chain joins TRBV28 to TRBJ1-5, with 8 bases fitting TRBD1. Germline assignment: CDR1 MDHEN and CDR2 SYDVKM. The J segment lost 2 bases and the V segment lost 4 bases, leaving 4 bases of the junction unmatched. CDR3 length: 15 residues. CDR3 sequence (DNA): TGTGCCAGCAGTTCGGACAGGGCGGGCAATCAGCCCCAGCATTTT. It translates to CASSSDRAGNQPQHF.

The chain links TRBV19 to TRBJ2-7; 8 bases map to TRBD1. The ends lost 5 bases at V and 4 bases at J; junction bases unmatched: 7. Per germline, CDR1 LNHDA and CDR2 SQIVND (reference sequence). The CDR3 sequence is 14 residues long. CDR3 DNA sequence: TGTGCCAGTAGTCGGACAGGGCAGTGGTACGAGCAGTACTTC. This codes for CASSRTGQWYEQYF.

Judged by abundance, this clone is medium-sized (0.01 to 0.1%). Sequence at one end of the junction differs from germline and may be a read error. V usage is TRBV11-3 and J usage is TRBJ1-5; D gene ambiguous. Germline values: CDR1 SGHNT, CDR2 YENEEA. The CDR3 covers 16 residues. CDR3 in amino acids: CASSTPLGQANQPQHF. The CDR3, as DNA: TGTGCTAGCAGCACACCCCTCGGGCAAGCCAATCAGCCCCAGCATTTT.

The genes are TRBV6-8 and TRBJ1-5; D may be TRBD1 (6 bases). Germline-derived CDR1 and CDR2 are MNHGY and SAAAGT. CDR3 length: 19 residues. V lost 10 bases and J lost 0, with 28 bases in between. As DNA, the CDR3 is TGTGCCATACCCCGGGGGGGGTCAGGGGCCGACTATAGCAATCAGCCCCAGCATTTT. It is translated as CAIPRGGSGADYSNQPQHF.

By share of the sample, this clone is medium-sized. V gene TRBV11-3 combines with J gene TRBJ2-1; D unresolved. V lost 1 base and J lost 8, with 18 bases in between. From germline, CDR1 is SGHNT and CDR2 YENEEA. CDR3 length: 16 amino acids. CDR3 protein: CASSLGYLVGYDEQFF. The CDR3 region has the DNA TGTGCCAGCAGCTTAGGTTATCTGGTTGGTTATGATGAGCAGTTCTTC.

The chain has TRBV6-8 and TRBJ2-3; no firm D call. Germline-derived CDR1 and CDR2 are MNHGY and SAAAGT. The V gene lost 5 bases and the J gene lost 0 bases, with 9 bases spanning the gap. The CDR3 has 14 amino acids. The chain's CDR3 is CASSVEHSTDTQYF. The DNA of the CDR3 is TGTGCCAGCAGTGTGGAGCATAGCACAGATACGCAGTATTTT.

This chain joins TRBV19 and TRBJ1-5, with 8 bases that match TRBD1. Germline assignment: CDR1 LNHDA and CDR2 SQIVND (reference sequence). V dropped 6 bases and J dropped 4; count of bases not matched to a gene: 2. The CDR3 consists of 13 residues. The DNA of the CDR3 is TGTGCCAGTAGAGACAGGGGAAATCAGCCCCAGCATTTT. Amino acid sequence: CASRDRGNQPQHF.

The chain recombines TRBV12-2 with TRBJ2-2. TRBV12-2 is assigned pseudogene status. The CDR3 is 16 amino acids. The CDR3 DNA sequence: TGTGCAAGTCGCTTACCGGGGGCTTCGAACACCGGGGAGCTGTTTTTT. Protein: CASRLPGASNTGELFF.

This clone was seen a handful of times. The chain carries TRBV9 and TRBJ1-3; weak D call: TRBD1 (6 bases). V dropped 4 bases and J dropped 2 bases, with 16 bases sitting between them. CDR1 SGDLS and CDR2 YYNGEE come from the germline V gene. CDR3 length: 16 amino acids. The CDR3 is CASSPDGGGPGNTIYF. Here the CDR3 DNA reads TGTGCCAGCAGCCCCGACGGGGGGGGCCCTGGAAACACCATATATTTT.